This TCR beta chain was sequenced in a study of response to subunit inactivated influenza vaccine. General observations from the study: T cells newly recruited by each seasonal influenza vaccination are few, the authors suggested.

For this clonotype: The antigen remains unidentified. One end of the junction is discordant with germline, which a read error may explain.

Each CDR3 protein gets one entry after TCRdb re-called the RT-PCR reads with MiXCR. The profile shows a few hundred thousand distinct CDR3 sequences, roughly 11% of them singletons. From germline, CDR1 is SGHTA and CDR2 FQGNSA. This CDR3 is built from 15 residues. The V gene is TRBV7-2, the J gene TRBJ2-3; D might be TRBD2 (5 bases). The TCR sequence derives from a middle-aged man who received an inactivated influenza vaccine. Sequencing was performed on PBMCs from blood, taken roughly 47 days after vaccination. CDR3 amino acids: CACSDFGESGDTQYF. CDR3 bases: TGTGCCTGCAGCGATTTTGGGGAGTCGGGAGATACGCAGTATTTT.